This entry concerns a single T cell receptor beta chain. V lost 6 bases and J lost 0, with 11 bases in between. Germline V lookup: CDR1 SNHLY, CDR2 FYNNEI. The CDR3 has 14 amino acids. These data come from a study of blood T cell repertoires in COVID-19. Study context: T cells, B-cell-depleted T cells, or PBMCs provided the cDNA or gDNA that served as material.

Using immunoSEQ multiplex PCR, the repertoire was profiled, and TCRdb retains in-frame clones only, with some absent. The table has about 300,000 clones, about 82% seen once. The chain has TRBV2 and TRBJ1-1; D is perhaps TRBD1 (6 bases). The sequenced material came from peripheral blood. The TCR comes from a woman aged 50 to 60 with acute or convalescent COVID-19. The CDR3 spells CASRAGQLNTEAFF. The DNA for the CDR3 is TGTGCCAGCAGGGCTGGACAGCTGAACACTGAAGCTTTCTTT. The full variable domain, in which reference TRBV2 and TRBJ1-1 provide the parts outside the CDR3, is EPEVTQTPSHQVTQMGQEVILRCVPISNHLYFYWYRQILGQKVEFLVSFYNNEISEKSEIFDDQFSVERPDGSNFTLKIRSTKLEDSAMYFCASRAGQLNTEAFFGQGTRLTVV.